This T cell receptor (beta chain) appears in the sequencing data of a study of blood T cell repertoires in COVID-19. Study at large: The origin of the acute and convalescent COVID-19 samples was the United States, Italy and Spain.

In the authors' methods: Cell counts per sample came from amplifying reference gene primers. The assay was immunoSEQ multiplex PCR, and TCRdb's table has in-frame clones only and misses some. V and J calls and clone size are given by that table; D and trimming were obtained from the DNA. Here the sample spans under 200,000 clones, 82% being singletons. Enrolment of Seattle patients took place during active infection, and they were followed longitudinally. Germline V gene sequence: CDR1 GTSNPN, CDR2 SVGIG (reference sequence). Trimming took 3 bases from V and 10 from J, leaving 7 bases between them. This CDR3 has 11 residues.

The gene calls are TRBV30 and TRBJ1-6; D gene unclear. The source material was peripheral blood. The source is a woman aged 60-75 years with COVID-19, enrolled during active disease. In DNA, the CDR3 is TGTGCCTGGAGCCTAGACTCACCCCTCCACTTT. As protein: CAWSLDSPLHF.